The 32 T cell receptor beta chains below come from one sample, sequenced in a study of blood T cell repertoires in COVID-19. Assay: immunoSEQ multiplex PCR; the TCRdb copy retains only in-frame clones and omits some. Seen here are 310,000 or so clones, more than 85% observed once, and the top ten hold 2% to 2.5%. The material sequenced was peripheral blood. These receptors originate from a woman aged 25 to 45 with COVID-19, enrolled during active disease.

The chain couples TRBV4-1 to TRBJ1-4, with 10 nucleotides matching TRBD1. Germline V gives CDR1 MGHRA, CDR2 YSYEKL. The CDR3 runs to 16 residues. V trimming: 0 bases; J trimming: 7 bases; junction bases outside the gene matches: 5. This CDR3 reads CASSQDRTGGTEKLFF. As DNA, the CDR3 is TGCGCCAGCAGCCAAGACAGGACAGGGGGAACTGAAAAACTGTTTTTT.

The V and J genes are TRBV27 and TRBJ1-2; D is possibly TRBD1 (6 bases). Germline CDR1 is MNHEY and CDR2 is SMNVEV (reference sequence). The CDR3 is made up of 13 amino acids. V was trimmed by 4 bases and J by 6 bases, leaving 12 bases between them. CDR3 loop: CASSSQGLDGYTF. CDR3 sequence (DNA): TGTGCCAGCAGTTCGCAGGGGCTCGATGGCTACACCTTC.

The DNA for the CDR3 is TGTGCCAGCAGCTTAAACAGGGTGGTCGAGCAGTACTTC. Translation gives CASSLNRVVEQYF. J is TRBJ2-7 and V is TRBV7-2; D might be TRBD1 (6 bases). Trimming removed 2 bases from V and 6 bases from J, with 11 bases in between. The CDR3 totals 13 residues. Germline V gene lookup returns CDR1 SGHTA and CDR2 FQGNSA.

The chain links TRBV25-1 to TRBJ2-7, with 10 bases identical to TRBD2. V trimming: 1 base; J trimming: 3 bases; junction bases outside the gene matches: 9. The CDR3 extends over 17 amino acids. Germline CDR1 is MGHDK and CDR2 is SYGVNS. CDR3 DNA sequence: TGTGCCAGCAGTGAATTCGCTAGCGGGGGCCGCGGCTACGAGCAGTACTTC. It codes for CASSEFASGGRGYEQYF.

This clone was recorded only once. This chain joins TRBV5-1 and TRBJ2-7; no definite D call. V was trimmed by 0 bases and J by 7 bases, leaving 14 bases between them. CDR3 length: 14 residues. Germline loops: CDR1 SGHRS, CDR2 YFSETQ. This CDR3 reads CASSLDGRPREQYF. In DNA, the CDR3 is TGCGCCAGCAGCTTGGATGGCAGGCCTCGGGAGCAGTACTTC.

The V and J genes are TRBV5-1 and TRBJ1-5; D is unresolved. Trimming shortened V by 2 bases and J by 6 bases, and 9 bases separated the two germline ends. CDR1 and CDR2 (germline): SGHRS, YFSETQ. CDR3 length: 13 residues. The CDR3 sequence: CASSFVPSQPQHF. The CDR3 nucleotides are TGCGCCAGCAGCTTTGTCCCGAGTCAGCCCCAGCATTTT.

The V gene is TRBV5-5, the J gene TRBJ2-6, with 7 bases aligning to TRBD1. Per germline, CDR1 SGHKS and CDR2 YYEKEE (reference sequence). V was clipped by 0 bases and J by 3 bases; unmatched bases: 12. The CDR3 spans 19 residues. DNA for the CDR3: TGTGCCAGCAGCTTGGCGTCTTCAGGGGGACGTGATGGGGCCAACGTCCTGACTTTC. This encodes CASSLASSGGRDGANVLTF.

The chain has TRBV4-1 and TRBJ2-2, with 13 bases fitting TRBD2. Germline assignment: CDR1 MGHRA and CDR2 YSYEKL. V lost 4 bases to trimming and J lost 1 base; unmatched junction nucleotides: 15. The CDR3 consists of 21 residues. The CDR3 DNA reads as TGCGCCAGCAGCCTAATATTTGGCACTAGCGGGAGGGCCTTGAACACCGGGGAGCTGTTTTTT. The encoded protein is CASSLIFGTSGRALNTGELFF.

J is TRBJ1-2 and V is TRBV15; no firm D call. Germline loops: CDR1 LNHNV, CDR2 YYDKDF (reference sequence). V lost 1 base, J lost 3 bases, and 12 bases lay in between. CDR3 length: 15 amino acids. The CDR3 protein is CATSRGAGSDYGYTF. As DNA, the CDR3 is TGTGCCACCAGCAGAGGCGCGGGCAGCGACTATGGCTACACCTTC.

The V call is TRBV28, the J call TRBJ1-1, with D perhaps matching TRBD1 (6 bases). There are 17 residues in the CDR3. With 8 bases removed from V and 5 bases from J, the gap between germline ends came to 27 bases. Per germline, CDR1 MDHEN and CDR2 SYDVKM. The CDR3, as DNA: TGTGCCAGCGCAGTACGATCTCTTGGGTCAGGGACAACTGAAGCTTTCTTT. Its protein is CASAVRSLGSGTTEAFF.

This clone has just a few counts. This chain connects TRBV4-2 to TRBJ1-1; perhaps TRBD1 as D (6 bases). CDR3 size: 15 residues. Germline values: CDR1 LGHNA, CDR2 YNFKEQ. Trimming pared 3 bases from V and 4 bases from J, leaving 15 bases between. CDR3: CASSHYRVSGTEAFF. DNA for the CDR3: TGTGCCAGCAGCCATTACAGGGTTTCGGGCACTGAAGCTTTCTTT.

The chain joins TRBV3-1 (or the pseudogene TRBV3-2) to TRBJ2-7; 7 nucleotides line up with TRBD2. Germline loops: CDR1 LGHDT, CDR2 YNNKEL (reference sequence). The CDR3 sequence is 16 residues long. Unmatched junction bases numbered 9, after V lost 4 bases and J lost 0 bases. CDR3 amino acids: CASSPSTPGGSYEQYF. The CDR3 DNA reads as TGTGCCAGCAGCCCTTCGACGCCGGGGGGCTCCTACGAGCAGTACTTC.

The chain joins TRBV30 to TRBJ1-1, with 10 positions matching TRBD1. J was trimmed by 5 bases and V by 5 bases; bases with no gene match: 5. Germline V gives CDR1 GTSNPN, CDR2 SVGIG (reference sequence). The CDR3 is made up of 13 amino acids. The CDR3 is CAWDRGRGTEAFF. In DNA, the CDR3 is TGTGCCTGGGACAGGGGGCGCGGGACTGAAGCTTTCTTT.

V and J are TRBV19 and TRBJ1-1; 9 bases match TRBD1. Germline V gene lookup returns CDR1 LNHDA and CDR2 SQIVND (reference sequence). V was clipped by 5 bases and J by 4 bases; unmatched bases: 11. This CDR3 is 16 amino acids long. The CDR3: CASSFPPGQGSTEAFF. CDR3 bases: TGTGCCAGTAGTTTTCCCCCCGGACAGGGGAGCACTGAAGCTTTCTTT.

The chain employs TRBV9 and TRBJ1-6; D gene unclear. The CDR3 extends over 14 amino acids. The V gene lost 2 bases and the J gene lost 5 bases, with 8 bases spanning the gap. Per the germline V gene, CDR1 is SGDLS and CDR2 is YYNGEE. CDR3 nucleotides: TGTGCCAGCAGCGTCGGCGGAAATAATTCACCCCTCCACTTT. As protein: CASSVGGNNSPLHF.

The gene calls are TRBV10-3 and TRBJ2-3; TRBD2 matches 12 bases. Germline V gene data show CDR1 as ENHRY and CDR2 as SYGVKD. V dropped 0 bases and J dropped 3; count of bases not matched to a gene: 1. The CDR3 runs to 16 residues. CDR3 in amino acids: CAISESTSGSTDTQYF. The CDR3 coding sequence is TGTGCCATCAGTGAGTCGACTAGCGGGAGTACAGATACGCAGTATTTT.

The V call is TRBV27, the J call TRBJ2-7; TRBD2 matches 13 bases. V lost 5 bases, J lost 5 bases, and 3 bases stayed unmatched. This CDR3 has 14 residues. From germline, CDR1 is MNHEY and CDR2 SMNVEV (reference sequence). The CDR3 here is CASSVLAGGNEQYF. In DNA, the CDR3 is TGTGCCAGCAGTGTACTAGCGGGAGGGAACGAGCAGTACTTC.

This clone was observed a single time. V and J are TRBV18 and TRBJ2-1, with 11 bases fitting TRBD2. The germline gives CDR1 KGHSH, CDR2 LQKENI. The CDR3 runs 16 residues. Losses at the gene ends were 2 bases for V and 5 bases for J; bases not matched to a gene: 5. In DNA, the CDR3 is TGTGCCAGCTCACCAGCGCCGGGACTAGCGGACAATGAGCAGTTCTTC. Residues: CASSPAPGLADNEQFF.

CDR3 sequence reads: CASSLFTAGGNEQYF. In DNA, the CDR3 is TGTGCCAGCAGCTTGTTTACAGCGGGAGGAAACGAGCAGTACTTC. The chain combines TRBV5-5 with TRBJ2-7; 9 bases fit TRBD2. The CDR3 length is 15 residues. Trimming at V came to 1 base and at J to 5 bases, leaving 7 bases not matched to a gene. CDR1 and CDR2 from the germline V gene are SGHKS and YYEKEE (reference sequence).

The V and J genes are TRBV7-2 and TRBJ2-5; 7 positions match TRBD1. The CDR3 spans 16 residues. With 5 bases clipped from V and 3 bases from J, the junction kept 12 bases outside the gene matches. The germline gives CDR1 SGHTA, CDR2 FQGNSA. DNA of the CDR3: TGTGCCAGCAGCGCACAAAAAGGCACAGGGGAAGAGACCCAGTACTTC. As protein: CASSAQKGTGEETQYF.

This sequence joins TRBV2 and TRBJ1-1; no clear D. This CDR3 spans 16 amino acids. With 4 bases removed from V and 0 bases from J, the gap between germline ends came to 15 bases. Germline loops: CDR1 SNHLY, CDR2 FYNNEI. The CDR3 bases are TGTGCCAGCAGTGCCTCGGCAGGACTAATGAACACTGAAGCTTTCTTT. As protein: CASSASAGLMNTEAFF.

The CDR3 region has the DNA TGTGCCAGCAGTTTGACAGTGGACTATGGCTACACCTTC. The encoded protein is CASSLTVDYGYTF. This rearrangement joins TRBV12-3 or TRBV12-4 to TRBJ1-2; perhaps TRBD1 as D (5 bases). The CDR3 totals 13 residues. Deletions cut 3 bases from V and 3 bases from J, with 8 bases between.

This chain's CDR3 is CATSRTGGPGELFF. DNA for the CDR3: TGTGCCACCAGCCGGACAGGGGGCCCCGGGGAGCTGTTTTTT. This chain links TRBV24-1 with TRBJ2-2; 11 bases match TRBD1. The CDR3 extends over 14 amino acids. Germline loops: CDR1 KGHDR, CDR2 SFDVKD. V lost 7 bases to trimming and J lost 6 bases; unmatched junction nucleotides: 3.

The chain couples TRBV7-7 to TRBJ1-1, with D tentatively TRBD1 (5 bases). Germline values: CDR1 SSHAT, CDR2 FNYEAQ (reference sequence). V dropped 4 bases and J dropped 0 bases, with 24 bases sitting between them. The CDR3 has 19 residues. The chain's CDR3 is CASSSPGLDKREVNTEAFF. CDR3 nucleotide sequence: TGTGCCAGCAGCTCTCCCGGCTTGGACAAAAGAGAAGTGAACACTGAAGCTTTCTTT.

This chain uses TRBV6-1 with TRBJ1-1; 7 nucleotides agree with TRBD1. The germline CDR1 and CDR2 sequences are MNHNS and SASEGT. This CDR3 contains 15 residues. V lost 1 base and J lost 2; bases outside the gene matches: 4. In nucleotides, the CDR3 is TGTGCCAGCAGTGAAGGCGGGGACAGAAACACTGAAGCTTTCTTT. Amino acids: CASSEGGDRNTEAFF.

The chain is built from TRBV28 and TRBJ1-1, with D hard to call. Between the trimmed V and J ends, which lost 2 bases and 2 bases, there was a span of 9 bases. Per the germline V gene, CDR1 is MDHEN and CDR2 is SYDVKM. The length of the CDR3 is 14 residues. The CDR3: CASSLPGPNTEAFF. CDR3 bases: TGTGCCAGCAGTTTACCAGGCCCTAACACTGAAGCTTTCTTT.

The CDR3 DNA sequence: TGTGCCAGCAGTCTCCGACAGGGGACGAACACCGGGGAGCTGTTTTTT. Protein product: CASSLRQGTNTGELFF. V and J are TRBV27 and TRBJ2-2; TRBD1 matches at 8 bases. Germline V CDR1 and CDR2: MNHEY, SMNVEV (reference sequence). This CDR3 is 16 amino acids long. Trimming cost V 5 bases and J 0 bases; bases outside gene matches: 5.

The chain links TRBV21-1 to TRBJ2-3; the DNA was not compared with TRBD2, the D call given in the table. TRBV21-1 is a documented pseudogene. CDR3 length equals 19 residues. In DNA form, the CDR3 reads TGTGCCAGCAGCAAAAAGGCTAGCGGGAGGGCCAGGGGCACAGATACGCAGTATTTT. It translates to CASSKKASGRARGTDTQYF.

In the case of this clone: Within the sample, other DNA sequences also encode this same CDR3. The chain combines TRBV2 with TRBJ1-4; D remains unclear. Germline V gene lookup returns CDR1 SNHLY and CDR2 FYNNEI. Trimming removed 3 bases from V and 8 bases from J, with 4 bases in between. The CDR3 totals 11 residues. The CDR3 is CASSEREKLFF. Written as DNA, the CDR3 is TGTGCCAGCAGTGAGAGGGAAAAACTGTTTTTT.

V and J are TRBV29-1 and TRBJ2-7; D possibly corresponds to TRBD2 (5 bases). This CDR3 has 13 residues. The germline V gene encodes CDR1 SQVTM and CDR2 ANQGSEA. V lost 4 bases, J lost 2 bases, and 12 bases lay in between. The CDR3 reads CSVGATGAYEQYF. DNA of the CDR3: TGCAGCGTTGGGGCGACCGGGGCCTACGAGCAGTACTTC.

In its sample, this clone was seen a few times. The rearrangement uses TRBV6-6 and TRBJ2-7; 10 bases match TRBD1. The CDR3 is made up of 13 amino acids. The V gene's germline CDR1 is MNHNY and CDR2 SVGAGI (reference sequence). Trimming removed 6 bases from V and 6 bases from J; junction bases left unmatched: 5. CDR3 region: CASRGQGNAEQYF. CDR3 nucleotide sequence: TGTGCCAGCAGGGGACAGGGGAATGCCGAGCAGTACTTC.

The chain recombines TRBV9 with TRBJ1-3, with 7 nucleotides matching TRBD1. The J segment lost 0 bases and the V segment lost 2 bases, leaving 8 bases of the junction unmatched. Germline V gives CDR1 SGDLS, CDR2 YYNGEE. The CDR3 is made up of 17 amino acids. This CDR3 reads CASSVGGGGNSGNTIYF. The CDR3 bases are TGTGCCAGCAGCGTCGGAGGAGGGGGCAACTCTGGAAACACCATATATTTT.